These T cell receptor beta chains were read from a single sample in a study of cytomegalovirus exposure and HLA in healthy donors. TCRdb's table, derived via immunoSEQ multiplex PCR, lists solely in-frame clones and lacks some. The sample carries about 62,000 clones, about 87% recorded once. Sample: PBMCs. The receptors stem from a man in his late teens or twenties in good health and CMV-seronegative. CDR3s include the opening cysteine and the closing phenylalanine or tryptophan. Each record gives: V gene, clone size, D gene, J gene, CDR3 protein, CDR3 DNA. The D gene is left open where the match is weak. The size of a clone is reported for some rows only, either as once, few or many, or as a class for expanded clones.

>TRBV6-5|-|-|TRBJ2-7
CASSIGGNYEQYF
TGTGCCAGCAGTATCGGAGGGAACTACGAGCAGTACTTC
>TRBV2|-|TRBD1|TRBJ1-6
CASSELGQGGRNSPLHF
TGTGCCAGCAGTGAACTGGGACAGGGTGGAAGGAATTCACCCCTCCACTTT
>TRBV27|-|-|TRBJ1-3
CASRAGVTDTIYF
TGTGCCAGCAGGGCAGGGGTGACAGACACCATATATTTT
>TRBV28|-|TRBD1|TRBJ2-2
CASSFRDRGLGELFF
TGTGCCAGCAGTTTCCGGGACAGGGGGTTAGGGGAGCTGTTTTTT
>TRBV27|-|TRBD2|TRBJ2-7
CASSFIGTTSYEQYF
TGTGCCAGCAGTTTCATCGGGACTACTTCCTACGAGCAGTACTTC
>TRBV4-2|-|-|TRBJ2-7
CASSPSGGAGDYEQYF
TGTGCCAGCAGCCCGTCTGGGGGCGCGGGGGACTACGAGCAGTACTTC
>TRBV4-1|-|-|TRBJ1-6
CASSQEGWEPLHF
TGCGCCAGCAGCCAAGAGGGGTGGGAGCCCCTCCACTTT
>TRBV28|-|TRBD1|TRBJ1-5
CASLEGTGNQPQHF
TGTGCCAGCTTAGAAGGGACAGGGAATCAGCCCCAGCATTTT
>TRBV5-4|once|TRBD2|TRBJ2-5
CASSLGGLAGGREETQYF
TGTGCCAGCAGCTTGGGGGGACTAGCGGGGGGGCGGGAAGAGACCCAGTACTTC
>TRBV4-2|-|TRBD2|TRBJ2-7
CASSQDRILAGGPSPYEQYF
TGTGCCAGCAGCCAAGATAGAATTCTAGCGGGGGGGCCGAGCCCCTACGAGCAGTACTTC
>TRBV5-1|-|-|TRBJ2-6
CASSLESSGANVLTF
TGCGCCAGCAGCTTAGAGTCCTCTGGGGCCAACGTCCTGACTTTC
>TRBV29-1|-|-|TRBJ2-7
CSGQYLGYEQYF
TGCAGCGGACAGTACTTGGGTTACGAGCAGTACTTC
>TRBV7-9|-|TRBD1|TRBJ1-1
CASIPLGTGFAEAFF
TGTGCCAGCATCCCACTGGGGACAGGGTTCGCTGAAGCTTTCTTT
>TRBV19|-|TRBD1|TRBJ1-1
CASSIRQGATEAFF
TGTGCCAGTAGTATCCGACAGGGGGCTACTGAAGCTTTCTTT
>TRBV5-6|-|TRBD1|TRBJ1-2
CASSYPGTGEEGF
TGTGCCAGCAGCTACCCCGGGACAGGGGAGGAGGGCTTC
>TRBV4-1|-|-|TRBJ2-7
CASSGGISYEQYF
TGCGCCAGCAGCGGGGGGATCTCCTACGAGCAGTACTTC
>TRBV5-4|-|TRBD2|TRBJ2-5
CASSLPGGETQYF
TGTGCCAGCAGCTTGCCGGGAGGAGAGACCCAGTACTTC
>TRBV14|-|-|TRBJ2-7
CASSQVGAYPMGEQYF
TGTGCCAGCAGCCAAGTGGGGGCCTACCCGATGGGAGAGCAGTACTTC
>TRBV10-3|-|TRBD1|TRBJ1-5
CAISPDRDQPQHF
TGTGCCATCAGCCCGGACAGGGATCAGCCCCAGCATTTT
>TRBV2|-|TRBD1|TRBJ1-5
CASSGTGGVSNQPQHF
TGTGCCAGCAGCGGAACAGGGGGCGTAAGCAATCAGCCCCAGCATTTT
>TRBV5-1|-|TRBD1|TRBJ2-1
CASSLGQGKWNEQFF
TGCGCCAGCAGCCTTGGACAGGGGAAATGGAATGAGCAGTTCTTC
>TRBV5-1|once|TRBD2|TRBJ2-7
CASSLVAGAYEQYF
TGCGCCAGCAGCTTGGTGGCGGGGGCCTACGAGCAGTACTTC
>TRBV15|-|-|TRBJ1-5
CATSRDGEYLGPQHF
TGTGCCACCAGCAGAGATGGAGAATACCTGGGGCCCCAGCATTTT
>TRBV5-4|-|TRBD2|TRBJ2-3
CASSLWASGGAGNTDTQYF
TGTGCCAGCAGCTTGTGGGCTAGCGGGGGGGCCGGAAACACAGATACGCAGTATTTT
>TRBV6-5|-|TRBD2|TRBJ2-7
CASSPGTSSYEQYF
TGTGCCAGCAGCCCCGGGACTAGCTCCTACGAGCAGTACTTC
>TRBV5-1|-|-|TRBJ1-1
CASSHGTTGGGGTEAFF
TGCGCCAGCAGCCACGGGACAACGGGGGGCGGAGGCACTGAAGCTTTCTTT
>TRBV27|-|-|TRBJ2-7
CASSLKGPYEQYF
TGTGCCAGCAGTTTAAAGGGGCCTTACGAGCAGTACTTC
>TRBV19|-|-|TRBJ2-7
CASSNPRESSYEQYF
TGTGCCAGTAGTAACCCCCGGGAGAGCTCCTACGAGCAGTACTTC
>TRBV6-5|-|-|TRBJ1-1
CASSPLAPPGTEAFF
TGTGCCAGCAGCCCCCTGGCGCCTCCAGGGACTGAAGCTTTCTTT
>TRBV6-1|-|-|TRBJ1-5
CASKRAPGDAQPQHF
TGTGCCAGCAAGCGGGCTCCGGGGGATGCTCAGCCCCAGCATTTT
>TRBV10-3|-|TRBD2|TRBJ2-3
CAIGQRGGQGDTQYF
TGTGCCATCGGGCAACGGGGGGGCCAGGGAGATACGCAGTATTTT
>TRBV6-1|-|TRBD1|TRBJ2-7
CASRRQGLGEQYF
TGTGCCAGCAGGAGACAGGGGCTAGGCGAGCAGTACTTC
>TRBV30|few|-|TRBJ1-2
CAWSVADSFYTF
TGTGCCTGGAGTGTTGCGGATTCATTCTACACCTTC
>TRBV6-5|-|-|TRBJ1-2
CASSWEDSGYGYTF
TGTGCCAGCAGCTGGGAGGATTCGGGCTATGGCTACACCTTC
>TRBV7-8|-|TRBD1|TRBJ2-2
CASSLHRGAGELFF
TGTGCCAGCAGCTTACACAGGGGGGCCGGGGAGCTGTTTTTT
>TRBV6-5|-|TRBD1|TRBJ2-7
CASSRGTAYEQYF
TGTGCCAGCAGCCGTGGGACAGCCTACGAGCAGTACTTC
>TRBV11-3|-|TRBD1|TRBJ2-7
CASSLDLFEDRTYEQYF
TGTGCCAGCAGCTTAGATCTCTTCGAGGACAGGACCTACGAGCAGTACTTC
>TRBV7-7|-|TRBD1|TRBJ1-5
CASSLRDRGYQPQHF
TGTGCTAGCAGCCTACGGGACAGGGGGTACCAGCCCCAGCATTTT